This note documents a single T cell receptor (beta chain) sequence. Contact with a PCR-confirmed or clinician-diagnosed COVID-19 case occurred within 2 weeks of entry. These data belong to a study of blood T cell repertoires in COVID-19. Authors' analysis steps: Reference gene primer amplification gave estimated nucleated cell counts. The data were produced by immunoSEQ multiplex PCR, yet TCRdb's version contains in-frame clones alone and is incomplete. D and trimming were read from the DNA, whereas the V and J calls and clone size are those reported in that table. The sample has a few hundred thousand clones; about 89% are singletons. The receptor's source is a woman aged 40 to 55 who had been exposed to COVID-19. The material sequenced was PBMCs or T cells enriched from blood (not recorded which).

As DNA, the CDR3 is TGTGCCAGCAGTGTGAGTTATAGGACAGCCAAGGGGTATGGCTACACCTTC. Protein sequence: CASSVSYRTAKGYGYTF. The rearrangement uses TRBV6-1 and TRBJ1-2; perhaps TRBD1 as D (6 bases). Trimming cost V 4 bases and J 5 bases, with 23 bases left between them. Germline CDR1 and CDR2: MNHNS and SASEGT. The CDR3 totals 17 residues.